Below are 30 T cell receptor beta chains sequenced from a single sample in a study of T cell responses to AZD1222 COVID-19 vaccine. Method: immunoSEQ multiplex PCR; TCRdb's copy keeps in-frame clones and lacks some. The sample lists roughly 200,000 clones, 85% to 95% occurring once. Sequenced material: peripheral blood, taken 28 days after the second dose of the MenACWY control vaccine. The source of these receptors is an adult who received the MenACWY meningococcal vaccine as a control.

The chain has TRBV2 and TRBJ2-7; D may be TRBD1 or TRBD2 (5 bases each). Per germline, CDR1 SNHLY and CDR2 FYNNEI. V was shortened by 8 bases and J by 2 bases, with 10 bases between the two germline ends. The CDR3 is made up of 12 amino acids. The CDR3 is CASGGTPYEQYF. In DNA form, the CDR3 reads TGTGCCAGCGGGGGTACCCCCTACGAGCAGTACTTC.

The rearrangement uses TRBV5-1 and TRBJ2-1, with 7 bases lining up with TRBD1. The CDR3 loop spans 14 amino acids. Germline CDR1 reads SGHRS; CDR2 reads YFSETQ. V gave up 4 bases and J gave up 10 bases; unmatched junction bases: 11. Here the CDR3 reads CASSEGTVGREQFF. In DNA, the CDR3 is TGCGCCAGCAGCGAGGGGACAGTGGGCAGGGAGCAGTTCTTC.

In nucleotides, the CDR3 is TGTGCCAGCAGCGTAGGGCAGCTAAATTCACCCCTCCACTTT. Protein: CASSVGQLNSPLHF. The chain links TRBV9 to TRBJ1-6; D uncertain. CDR1 SGDLS and CDR2 YYNGEE come from the germline V gene. CDR3 length: 14 amino acids. Trimming removed 0 bases from V and 7 bases from J, with 8 bases in between. The full variable domain, in which reference TRBV9 and TRBJ1-6 provide the parts outside the CDR3, is DSGVTQTPKHLITATGQRVTLRCSPRSGDLSVYWYQQSLDQGLQFLIQYYNGEERAKGNILERFSAQQFPDLHSELNLSSLELGDSALYFCASSVGQLNSPLHFGNGTRLTVT.

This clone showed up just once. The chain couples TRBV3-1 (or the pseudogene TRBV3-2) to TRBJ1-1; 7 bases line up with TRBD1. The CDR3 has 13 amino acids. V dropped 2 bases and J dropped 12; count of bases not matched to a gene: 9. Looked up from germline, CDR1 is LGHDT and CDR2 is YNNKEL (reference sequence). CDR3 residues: CASSQTTGSGTFF. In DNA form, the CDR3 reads TGTGCCAGCAGCCAAACGACAGGGAGTGGGACTTTCTTT.

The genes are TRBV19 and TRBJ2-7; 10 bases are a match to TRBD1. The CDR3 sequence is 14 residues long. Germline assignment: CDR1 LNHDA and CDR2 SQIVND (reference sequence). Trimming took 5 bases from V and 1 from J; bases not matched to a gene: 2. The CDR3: CASSLDRGSYEQYF. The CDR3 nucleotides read TGTGCCAGTAGTCTGGACAGGGGGTCCTACGAGCAGTACTTC.

Here the CDR3 reads CSIRGNTDTEAFF. The CDR3 DNA follows: TGCAGCATACGGGGGAATACGGACACTGAAGCTTTCTTT. The chain uses TRBV29-1 and TRBJ1-1; TRBD1 might be the D (5 bases). Germline V gives CDR1 SQVTM, CDR2 ANQGSEA. This CDR3 has 13 amino acids. V was trimmed by 8 bases and J by 3 bases, leaving 16 bases between them.

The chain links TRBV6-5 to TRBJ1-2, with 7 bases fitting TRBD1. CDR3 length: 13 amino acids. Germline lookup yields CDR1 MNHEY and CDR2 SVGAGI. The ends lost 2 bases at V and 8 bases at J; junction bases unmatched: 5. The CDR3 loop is CASSYSRGQGYTF. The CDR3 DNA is TGTGCCAGCAGTTACAGCAGGGGACAGGGCTACACCTTC.

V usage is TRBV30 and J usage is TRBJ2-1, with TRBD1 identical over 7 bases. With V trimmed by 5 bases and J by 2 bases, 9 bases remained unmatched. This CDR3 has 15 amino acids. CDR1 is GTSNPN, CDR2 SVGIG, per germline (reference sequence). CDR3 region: CAWARDSLTYNEQFF. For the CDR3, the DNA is TGTGCCTGGGCACGGGACAGCCTAACCTACAATGAGCAGTTCTTC.

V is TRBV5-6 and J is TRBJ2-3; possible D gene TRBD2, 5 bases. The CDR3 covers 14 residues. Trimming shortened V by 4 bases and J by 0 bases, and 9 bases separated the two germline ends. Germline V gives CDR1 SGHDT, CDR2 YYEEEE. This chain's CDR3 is CASSTRTSTDTQYF. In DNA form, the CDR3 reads TGTGCCAGCAGCACCCGGACTAGCACAGATACGCAGTATTTT.

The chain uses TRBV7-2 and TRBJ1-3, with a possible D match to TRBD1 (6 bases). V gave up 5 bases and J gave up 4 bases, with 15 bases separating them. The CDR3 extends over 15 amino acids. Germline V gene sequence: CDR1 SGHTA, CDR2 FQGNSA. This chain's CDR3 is CASSHKGGSGNTIYF. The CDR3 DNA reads TGTGCCAGCAGCCATAAGGGGGGTTCCGGAAACACCATATATTTT.

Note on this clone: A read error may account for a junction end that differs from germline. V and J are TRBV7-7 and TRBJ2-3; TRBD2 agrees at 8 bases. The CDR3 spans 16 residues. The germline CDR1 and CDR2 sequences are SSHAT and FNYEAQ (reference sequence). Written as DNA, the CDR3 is TGTGCTAGCAGCTTAGGGACTAGATCGGGCACAGATACGCAGTATTTT. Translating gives CASSLGTRSGTDTQYF.

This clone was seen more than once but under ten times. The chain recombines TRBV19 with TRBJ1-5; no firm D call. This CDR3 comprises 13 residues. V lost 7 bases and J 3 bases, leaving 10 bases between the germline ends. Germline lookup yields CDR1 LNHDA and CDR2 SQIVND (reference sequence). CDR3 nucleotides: TGTGCCAGTAAAGGGCAGTACAATCAGCCCCAGCATTTT. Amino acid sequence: CASKGQYNQPQHF.

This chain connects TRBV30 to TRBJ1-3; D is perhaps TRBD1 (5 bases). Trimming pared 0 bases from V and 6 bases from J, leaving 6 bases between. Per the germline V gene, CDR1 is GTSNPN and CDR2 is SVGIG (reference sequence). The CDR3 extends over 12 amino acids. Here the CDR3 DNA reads TGTGCCTGGAGTGTGGGACCAAACACCATATATTTT. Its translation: CAWSVGPNTIYF.

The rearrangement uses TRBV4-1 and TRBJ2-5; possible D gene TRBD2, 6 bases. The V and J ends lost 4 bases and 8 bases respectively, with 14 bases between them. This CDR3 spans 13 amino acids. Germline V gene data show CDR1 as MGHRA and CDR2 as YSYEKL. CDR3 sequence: CASSLDQGGTQYF. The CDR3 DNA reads TGCGCCAGCAGCCTGGATCAGGGAGGCACCCAGTACTTC.

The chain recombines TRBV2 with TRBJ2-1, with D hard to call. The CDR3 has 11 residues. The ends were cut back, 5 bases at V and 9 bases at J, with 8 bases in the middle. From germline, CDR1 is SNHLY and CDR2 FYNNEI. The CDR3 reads CASSYSSEQFF. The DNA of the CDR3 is TGTGCCAGCAGTTACTCGAGTGAGCAGTTCTTC. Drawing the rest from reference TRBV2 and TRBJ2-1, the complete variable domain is EPEVTQTPSHQVTQMGQEVILRCVPISNHLYFYWYRQILGQKVEFLVSFYNNEISEKSEIFDDQFSVERPDGSNFTLKIRSTKLEDSAMYFCASSYSSEQFFGPGTRLTVL.

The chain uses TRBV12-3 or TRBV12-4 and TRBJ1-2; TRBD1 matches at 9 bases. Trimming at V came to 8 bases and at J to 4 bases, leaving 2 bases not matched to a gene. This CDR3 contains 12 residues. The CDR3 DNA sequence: TGTGCCAGCGCGACAGGGGGCTATGGCTACACCTTC. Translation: CASATGGYGYTF.

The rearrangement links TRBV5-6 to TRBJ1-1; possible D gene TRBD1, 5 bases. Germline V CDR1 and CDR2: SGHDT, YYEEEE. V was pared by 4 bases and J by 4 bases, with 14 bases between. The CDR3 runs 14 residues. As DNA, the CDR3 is TGTGCCAGCAGCCCCAGGGCGGGCGCCACTGAAGCTTTCTTT. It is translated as CASSPRAGATEAFF.

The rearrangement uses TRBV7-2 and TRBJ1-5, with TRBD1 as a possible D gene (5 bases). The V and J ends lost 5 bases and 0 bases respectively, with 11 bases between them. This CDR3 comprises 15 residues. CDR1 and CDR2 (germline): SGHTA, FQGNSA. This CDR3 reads CASSLDRLSNQPQHF. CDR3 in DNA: TGTGCCAGCAGCCTCGACAGACTTAGCAATCAGCCCCAGCATTTT.

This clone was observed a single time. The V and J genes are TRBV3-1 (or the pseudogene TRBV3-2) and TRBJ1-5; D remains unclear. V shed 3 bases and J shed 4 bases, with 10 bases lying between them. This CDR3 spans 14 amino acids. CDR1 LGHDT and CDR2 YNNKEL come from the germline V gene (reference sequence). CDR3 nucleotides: TGTGCCAGCAGCCATCAAGGGAAGAATCAGCCCCAGCATTTT. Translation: CASSHQGKNQPQHF.

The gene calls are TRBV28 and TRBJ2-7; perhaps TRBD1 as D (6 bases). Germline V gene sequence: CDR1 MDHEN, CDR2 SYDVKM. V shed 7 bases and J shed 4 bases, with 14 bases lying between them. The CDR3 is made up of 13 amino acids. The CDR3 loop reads CASTVQGRYEQYF. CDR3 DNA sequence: TGTGCCAGCACTGTGCAGGGGCGGTACGAGCAGTACTTC.

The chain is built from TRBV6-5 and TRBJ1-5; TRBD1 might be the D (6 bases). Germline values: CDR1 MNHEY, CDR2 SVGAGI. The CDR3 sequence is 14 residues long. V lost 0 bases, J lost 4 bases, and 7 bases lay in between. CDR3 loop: CASSYSRGNQPQHF. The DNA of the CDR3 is TGTGCCAGCAGTTACTCGAGGGGGAATCAGCCCCAGCATTTT.

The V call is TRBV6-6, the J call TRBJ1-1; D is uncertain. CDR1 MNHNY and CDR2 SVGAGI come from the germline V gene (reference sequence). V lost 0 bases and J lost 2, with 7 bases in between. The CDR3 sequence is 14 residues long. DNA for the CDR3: TGTGCCAGCAGTTACTCTGAGAGTAACACTGAAGCTTTCTTT. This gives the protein CASSYSESNTEAFF.

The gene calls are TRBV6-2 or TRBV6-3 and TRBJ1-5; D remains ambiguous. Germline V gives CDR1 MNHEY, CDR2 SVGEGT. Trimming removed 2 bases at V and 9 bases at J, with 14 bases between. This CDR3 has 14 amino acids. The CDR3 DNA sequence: TGTGCCAGCAGTTACGGTGGGCGGGAAATGCCCCAGCATTTT. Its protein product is CASSYGGREMPQHF.

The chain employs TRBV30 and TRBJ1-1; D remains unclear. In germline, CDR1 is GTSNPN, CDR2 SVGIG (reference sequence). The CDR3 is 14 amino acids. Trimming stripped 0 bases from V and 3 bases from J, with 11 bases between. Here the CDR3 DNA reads TGTGCCTGGAGTGTTCGGATTAGGGACACTGAAGCTTTCTTT. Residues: CAWSVRIRDTEAFF.

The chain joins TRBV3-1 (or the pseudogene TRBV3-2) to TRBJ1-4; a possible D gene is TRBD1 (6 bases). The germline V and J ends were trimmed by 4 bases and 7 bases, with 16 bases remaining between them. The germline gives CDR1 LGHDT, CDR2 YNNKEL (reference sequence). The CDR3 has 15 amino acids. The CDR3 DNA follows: TGTGCCAGCAGCCCGCGGTGGGGGGCGGGTGAAAAACTGTTTTTT. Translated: CASSPRWGAGEKLFF.

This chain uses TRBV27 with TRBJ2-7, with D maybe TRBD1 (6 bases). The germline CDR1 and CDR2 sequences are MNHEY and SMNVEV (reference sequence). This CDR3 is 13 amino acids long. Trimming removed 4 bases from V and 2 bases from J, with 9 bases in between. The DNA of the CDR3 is TGTGCCAGCAGTTCGGGACACGCCTACGAGCAGTACTTC. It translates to CASSSGHAYEQYF.

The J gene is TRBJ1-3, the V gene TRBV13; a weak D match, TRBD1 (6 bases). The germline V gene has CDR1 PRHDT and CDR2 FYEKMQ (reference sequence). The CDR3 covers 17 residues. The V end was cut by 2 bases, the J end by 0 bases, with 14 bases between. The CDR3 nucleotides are TGTGCCAGCAGCTTAAGCCGACAGGCCCTCTCTGGAAACACCATATATTTT. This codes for CASSLSRQALSGNTIYF.

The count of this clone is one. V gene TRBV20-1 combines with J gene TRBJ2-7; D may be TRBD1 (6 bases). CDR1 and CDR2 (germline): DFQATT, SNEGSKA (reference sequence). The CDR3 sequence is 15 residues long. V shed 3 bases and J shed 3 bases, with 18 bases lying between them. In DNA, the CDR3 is TGCAGTGCTAGTAATCCAAAGACAGGCAACTACGAGCAGTACTTC. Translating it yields CSASNPKTGNYEQYF.

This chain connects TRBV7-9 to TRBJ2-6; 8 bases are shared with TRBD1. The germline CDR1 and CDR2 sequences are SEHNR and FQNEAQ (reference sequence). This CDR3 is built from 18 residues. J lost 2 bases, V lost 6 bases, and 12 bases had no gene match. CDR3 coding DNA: TGTGCCAGCAGTAGCCTCGGGACAGGATCCACTGGGGCCAACGTCCTGACTTTC. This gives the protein CASSSLGTGSTGANVLTF.

CDR3 in amino acids: CASRGDGSEQYF. The CDR3 region has the DNA TGTGCCAGCCGGGGGGACGGTAGCGAGCAGTACTTC. The gene calls are TRBV2 and TRBJ2-7; 7 bases match TRBD2. Germline values: CDR1 SNHLY, CDR2 FYNNEI. The V gene end was trimmed by 8 bases and the J gene end by 6 bases; junction bases not matched to a gene: 7. CDR3 length: 12 amino acids.